The 28 T cell receptor beta chains in this list originate from one sample, sequenced in a study of T cells in Graves' hyperthyroidism and ophthalmopathy. RNA transcripts provided the source from which TCR beta CDR3 regions were amplified. The primer set for the first-round RT-PCR of the TCR CDR3 was HTBI. TCRdb fed the multiplex PCR reads into MiXCR, producing one record per CDR3 protein. The table includes under 250,000 distinct CDR3 sequences, almost 25% detected once. The sample comprised blood. Every receptor here comes from a woman in her forties with Graves' ophthalmopathy.

The V and J genes are TRBV28 and TRBJ1-6, with D uncertain. The CDR3 is 14 amino acids. The germline V gene has CDR1 MDHEN and CDR2 SYDVKM. The V and J ends lost 4 bases and 7 bases respectively, with 11 bases between them. The CDR3 DNA follows: TGTGCCAGCAGTTACACGAACAGAAATTCACCCCTCCACTTT. It translates to CASSYTNRNSPLHF.

This clonotype was counted a single time. The chain is built from TRBV11-2 and TRBJ2-7; D is ambiguous. CDR1 and CDR2 from the germline V gene are SGHAT and FQNNGV. The CDR3 is 13 amino acids. V was cut by 1 base and J by 0 bases, with 4 bases left in between. The CDR3 loop reads CASSLVFSYEQYF. The CDR3 nucleotides read TGTGCCAGCAGCTTAGTTTTCTCCTACGAGCAGTACTTC.

This clonotype was recorded a few times. One end of the junction fails to match germline, which may point to a read error. The V gene is TRBV10-1, the J gene TRBJ2-2; D not certain. CDR1 and CDR2 (germline): WNHNN, SYGVQD (reference sequence). The CDR3 runs 15 residues. CDR3 protein: CASSEEDTNSGELFF. The CDR3 coding sequence is TGCGCCAGCAGTGAGGAAGATACGAACTCCGGGGAGCTGTTTTTT.

This clonotype was picked up many times. The chain carries TRBV27 and TRBJ2-2, with 8 bases matching TRBD1. The CDR3 is 14 amino acids. Losses at the gene ends were 7 bases for V and 6 bases for J; bases not matched to a gene: 7. CDR1 is MNHEY, CDR2 SMNVEV, per germline (reference sequence). This CDR3 reads CASKLDREAGELFF. The CDR3 nucleotides are TGTGCCAGCAAACTGGACAGGGAGGCCGGGGAGCTGTTTTTT.

This sequence joins TRBV6-2 or TRBV6-3 and TRBJ1-5, with 8 bases aligning to TRBD1. Germline V CDR1 and CDR2: MNHEY, SVGEGT. Unmatched junction bases numbered 7, after V lost 6 bases and J lost 6 bases. The CDR3 loop spans 14 amino acids. CDR3 in DNA: TGTGCCAGCAGCGACGGGACAGGAGGTCAGCCCCAGCATTTT. Translating it yields CASSDGTGGQPQHF.

Of note for this clonotype: The junction departs from germline at one end; a sequencing error may be responsible. This chain links TRBV30 with TRBJ1-5; D is possibly TRBD1 (6 bases). This CDR3 comprises 15 residues. Germline values: CDR1 GTSNPN, CDR2 SVGIG (reference sequence). CDR3 residues: CVWSPGGGRNQPQHF. The CDR3 nucleotides are TGTGTCTGGAGTCCCGGGGGGGGGCGGAATCAGCCCCAGCATTTT.

This clonotype was counted between two and nine times. The chain is built from TRBV30 and TRBJ1-1; D remains ambiguous. The ends were cut back, 0 bases at V and 1 base at J, with 9 bases in the middle. Germline V gene sequence: CDR1 GTSNPN, CDR2 SVGIG (reference sequence). The length of the CDR3 is 14 residues. CDR3 residues: CAWSVSSSNTEAFF. CDR3 DNA: TGTGCCTGGAGTGTAAGCAGTTCGAACACTGAAGCTTTCTTT.

This clonotype was seen at least ten times. The gene calls are TRBV28 and TRBJ2-5; TRBD1 aligns across 7 bases. The germline gives CDR1 MDHEN, CDR2 SYDVKM. V dropped 6 bases and J dropped 0; count of bases not matched to a gene: 10. The CDR3 runs to 16 residues. CDR3 bases: TGTGCCAGCAGCCCAGGGACAGCGACGTACCAAGAGACCCAGTACTTC. Translated: CASSPGTATYQETQYF.

This clonotype was seen a single time. The chain couples TRBV12-3 or TRBV12-4 to TRBJ2-7; D is unresolved. The CDR3 covers 12 residues. The germline V and J ends were trimmed by 2 bases and 6 bases, with 8 bases remaining between them. This CDR3 reads CASSLNTLEQYF. The CDR3 DNA is TGTGCCAGCAGTTTAAACACCCTCGAGCAGTACTTC.

In its sample, this clonotype was seen many times. The chain carries TRBV28 and TRBJ1-5; 7 bases agree with TRBD1. The CDR3 consists of 15 residues. The V and J ends lost 2 bases and 3 bases, in that order; junction bases with no gene match: 4. Germline lookup yields CDR1 MDHEN and CDR2 SYDVKM. The CDR3: CASSLLQGSNQPQHF. The CDR3 nucleotides read TGTGCCAGCAGTTTACTACAGGGGTCCAATCAGCCCCAGCATTTT.

This clonotype was observed at least ten times. The CDR3 region has the DNA TGTGCCAGCAGCCCTTGGGACAGGGGGCCGGAGACCCAGTACTTC. Protein: CASSPWDRGPETQYF. The chain recombines TRBV7-8 with TRBJ2-5; the match to TRBD1 covers 12 bases. The CDR3 has 15 amino acids. The trim removed 5 bases at V and 5 bases at J, leaving 6 bases unmatched. CDR1 is SGHVS, CDR2 FQNEAQ, per germline.

The sample holds many counts of this clonotype. The rearrangement links TRBV3-1 to TRBJ1-1, with TRBD1 matching over 7 bases. V lost 6 bases to trimming and J lost 3 bases; unmatched junction nucleotides: 4. There are 13 residues in the CDR3. Germline V gives CDR1 LGHDT, CDR2 YNNKEL (reference sequence). The CDR3 nucleotides read TGTGCCAGCAGTAAAACAGGGGACACTGAAGCTTTCTTT. Translation gives CASSKTGDTEAFF.

At least ten counts were recorded for this clonotype. This sequence joins TRBV28 and TRBJ2-7; 7 nucleotides align to TRBD2. The germline CDR1 and CDR2 sequences are MDHEN and SYDVKM. This CDR3 region has 14 residues. The J segment lost 3 bases and the V segment lost 6 bases, leaving 8 bases of the junction unmatched. CDR3 residues: CASSGGGGVYEQYF. The CDR3 bases are TGTGCCAGCAGCGGTGGGGGGGGAGTCTACGAGCAGTACTTC.

This clonotype was picked up many times. CDR3 nucleotides: TGTGCCAGCAGCTTTCGGGAGGCCCTCACCGGGGAGCTGTTTTTT. This gives the protein CASSFREALTGELFF. V usage is TRBV7-8 and J usage is TRBJ2-2; TRBD2 matches 7 bases. Germline V lookup: CDR1 SGHVS, CDR2 FQNEAQ. The CDR3 is 15 amino acids. V dropped 3 bases and J dropped 4; count of bases not matched to a gene: 5.

The chain recombines TRBV6-5 with TRBJ2-2; 9 nucleotides match TRBD1. Germline V gene data show CDR1 as MNHEY and CDR2 as SVGAGI. V was pared by 0 bases and J by 7 bases, with 3 bases of the junction left unmatched. This CDR3 has 15 residues. Written as DNA, the CDR3 is TGTGCCAGCAGTTACTCGACGGACAGGGGCGGGGAGCTGTTTTTT. Its protein product is CASSYSTDRGGELFF.

CDR3 nucleotide sequence: TGCAGCGTTGATGCAGCGGGAGCCAAAAACATTCAGTACTTC. It encodes CSVDAAGAKNIQYF. This sequence joins TRBV29-1 and TRBJ2-4, with D perhaps matching TRBD2 (6 bases). Germline CDR1 is SQVTM and CDR2 is ANQGSEA. The CDR3 totals 14 residues. The V end was cut by 3 bases, the J end by 0 bases, with 9 bases between.

This clonotype has a count of ten or more. The chain joins TRBV28 to TRBJ2-5, with TRBD1 as a possible D gene (6 bases). The CDR3 spans 14 residues. Germline V gene lookup returns CDR1 MDHEN and CDR2 SYDVKM. V was cut by 4 bases and J by 7 bases, with 16 bases left in between. This chain's CDR3 is CASSSPDSFGTQYF. CDR3 nucleotides: TGTGCCAGCAGTTCCCCGGACAGTTTCGGGACCCAGTACTTC.

Ten or more counts support this clonotype. The chain carries TRBV28 and TRBJ1-2; D unresolved. Germline values: CDR1 MDHEN, CDR2 SYDVKM. With 3 bases removed from V and 3 bases from J, the gap between germline ends came to 8 bases. The CDR3 loop spans 13 amino acids. The CDR3 region is CASSLSGHYGYTF. The CDR3 nucleotides read TGTGCCAGCAGTTTGTCCGGTCACTATGGCTACACCTTC.

This clonotype has ten or more counts. The chain recombines TRBV27 with TRBJ1-1; D unresolved. The length of the CDR3 is 13 residues. Germline CDR1 is MNHEY and CDR2 is SMNVEV (reference sequence). Trimming left V 3 bases short and J 0 bases short, with 5 bases between. CDR3 region: CASSFGLNTEAFF. CDR3 nucleotide sequence: TGTGCCAGCAGTTTTGGGCTGAACACTGAAGCTTTCTTT.

The chain joins TRBV28 to TRBJ1-1; 12 bases align to TRBD1. CDR3 length: 16 amino acids. Per the germline V gene, CDR1 is MDHEN and CDR2 is SYDVKM. Unmatched junction bases numbered 2, after V lost 2 bases and J lost 1 base. The CDR3 region has the DNA TGTGCCAGCAGTTTAGGGACAGGGGGCAGGAACACTGAAGCTTTCTTT. This translates into CASSLGTGGRNTEAFF.

The rearrangement uses TRBV12-3 or TRBV12-4 and TRBJ1-1; 8 bases fit TRBD1. With 4 bases clipped from V and 5 bases from J, the junction kept 6 bases outside the gene matches. This CDR3 has 14 residues. The CDR3 here is CASSSGGGETEAFF. As DNA, the CDR3 is TGTGCCAGCAGTTCAGGGGGCGGAGAAACTGAAGCTTTCTTT.

This clonotype was recorded at least ten times. The DNA of the CDR3 is TGCAGCGTTGAACATCGGCTATTCCAAGAGACCCAGTACTTC. Translation gives CSVEHRLFQETQYF. The V and J genes are TRBV29-1 and TRBJ2-5; D gene unclear. The V gene's germline CDR1 is SQVTM and CDR2 ANQGSEA. V was shortened by 2 bases and J by 1 base, with 11 bases between the two germline ends. CDR3 length: 14 amino acids.

This clonotype was recorded at least ten times. The chain has TRBV19 and TRBJ2-1; unclear D gene. The CDR3 contains 12 residues. V was shortened by 1 base and J by 8 bases, with 6 bases between the two germline ends. From germline, CDR1 is LNHDA and CDR2 SQIVND (reference sequence). The CDR3, as DNA: TGTGCCAGTAGTATAGTGCGTTATGAGCAGTTCTTC. This encodes CASSIVRYEQFF.

At least ten counts were recorded for this clonotype. The chain uses TRBV2 and TRBJ2-4; D is ambiguous. The CDR3 covers 13 residues. Germline lookup yields CDR1 SNHLY and CDR2 FYNNEI. Trimming removed 6 bases from V and 9 bases from J, with 15 bases in between. This chain's CDR3 is CASSEEYLGIQYF. DNA for the CDR3: TGTGCCAGCAGCGAGGAGTATTTGGGCATTCAGTACTTC.

The V and J genes are TRBV12-3 or TRBV12-4 and TRBJ1-5; D unclear. The CDR3 runs 12 residues. The V gene lost 8 bases and the J gene lost 10 bases, with 15 bases spanning the gap. The CDR3 loop is CASGFPIGPQHF. The DNA of the CDR3 is TGTGCCAGCGGATTCCCGATCGGACCCCAGCATTTT.

This clonotype was seen at least ten times. V is TRBV6-2 or TRBV6-3 and J is TRBJ2-1; D unclear. The V and J ends lost 4 bases and 1 base respectively, with 11 bases between them. In germline, CDR1 is MNHEY, CDR2 SVGEGT. The CDR3 totals 15 residues. The CDR3 spells CASSLWQSSYNEQFF. CDR3 DNA: TGTGCCAGCAGTTTATGGCAGAGTTCCTACAATGAGCAGTTCTTC.

J is TRBJ2-5 and V is TRBV11-2; TRBD1 is a possible D gene (5 bases). The CDR3 is 11 residues long. The ends were cut back, 8 bases at V and 4 bases at J, with 8 bases in the middle. CDR1 is SGHAT and CDR2 is FQNNGV in the germline V gene. CDR3 amino acids: CASGRAETQYF. The CDR3 coding sequence is TGTGCCAGCGGCAGGGCAGAGACCCAGTACTTC.

This clonotype has at least ten counts. The chain has TRBV30 and TRBJ2-7; perhaps TRBD2 as D (6 bases). Trimming cost V 8 bases and J 5 bases, with 16 bases left between them. CDR3 size: 12 residues. Germline loops: CDR1 GTSNPN, CDR2 SVGIG (reference sequence). The CDR3 region has the DNA TGTGCCCTCGGCCCGGAGGGGAACGAGCAGTACTTC. The encoded protein is CALGPEGNEQYF. The full variable domain, in which reference TRBV30 and TRBJ2-7 provide the parts outside the CDR3, is SQTIHQWPATLVQPVGSPLSLECTVEGTSNPNLYWYRQAAGRGLQLLFYSVGIGQISSEVPQNLSASRPQDRQFILSSKKLLLSDSGFYLCALGPEGNEQYFGPGTRLTVT.